These 5 T cell receptor beta chains were all obtained from the same sample, sequenced in a study of blood T cell repertoires in COVID-19. Assay: immunoSEQ multiplex PCR; the TCRdb copy retains only in-frame clones and omits some. The sample holds approximately 76,000 clones, around 85% seen once. The sequenced sample was peripheral blood. The receptors derive from a man aged 25-45 years with acute or convalescent COVID-19.

CDR3 DNA: TGCAGTGCGCGACCAGGGGATACGCAGTATTTT. As protein: CSARPGDTQYF. The V and J genes are TRBV20-1 and TRBJ2-3; D is perhaps TRBD1 (5 bases). In germline, CDR1 is DFQATT, CDR2 SNEGSKA (reference sequence). The CDR3 is 11 amino acids. Trimming left V 6 bases short and J 6 bases short, with 10 bases between.

The V gene is TRBV6-2 or TRBV6-3, the J gene TRBJ1-2, with TRBD1 matching 7 bases. V shed 0 bases and J 5 bases; nucleotides not matched to a gene: 9. CDR1 MNHEY and CDR2 SVGEGT come from the germline V gene. The CDR3 covers 16 residues. The CDR3 DNA is TGTGCCAGCAGTTACTCGAACGTGAGACAGGGATATGGCTACACCTTC. Translating gives CASSYSNVRQGYGYTF.

The rearrangement joins TRBV11-2 to TRBJ1-1, with a tentative D call TRBD1 (5 bases). The CDR3 totals 13 residues. Trimming shortened V by 4 bases and J by 2 bases, and 8 bases separated the two germline ends. Germline CDR1 SGHAT, CDR2 FQNNGV. The CDR3 DNA reads TGTGCCAGCAGCTATGACAGAAACACTGAAGCTTTCTTT. This sequence encodes CASSYDRNTEAFF.

This clone was detected a few times. The V and J genes are TRBV7-2 and TRBJ1-6, with D possibly being TRBD1 (6 bases). Germline CDR1 and CDR2: SGHTA and FQGNSA. The CDR3 sequence is 16 residues long. V was shortened by 5 bases and J by 6 bases, with 17 bases between the two germline ends. The CDR3 spells CASSPQGPLSNSPLHF. The CDR3 region has the DNA TGTGCCAGCAGCCCACAGGGTCCCCTTTCTAATTCACCCCTCCACTTT.

The rearrangement uses TRBV6-5 and TRBJ2-7; 8 bases are shared with TRBD1. Germline trimming cut 6 bases from V and 2 bases from J; bases unmatched to any gene: 6. Germline V gene data show CDR1 as MNHEY and CDR2 as SVGAGI. The CDR3 length is 14 residues. CDR3 bases: TGTGCCAGCAGCTACGGACAGGGTGCCTACGAGCAGTACTTC. Residues: CASSYGQGAYEQYF.